Sequencing of this TCR beta chain was carried out in a study of cytomegalovirus exposure and HLA in healthy donors. Study-wide results and limits: Certain sequence variants were highly shared and formed a cluster, and this cluster was likely a sequencing artifact.

In the PCR, 60 Vbeta and 13 Jbeta primers were used. Data came from immunoSEQ multiplex PCR; TCRdb stores just in-frame clones and leaves some out. The sample gives tens of thousands of clones, approximately 75% of which show up once; about 12% is in the top ten. CDR3 length: 13 amino acids. The germline V gene has CDR1 LNHDA and CDR2 SQIVND (reference sequence). In regard to this clone: The antigen is unknown.

Sequencing used PBMCs. The gene calls are TRBV19 and TRBJ2-5; D gene unclear. The J call is doubtful: the DNA matches TRBJ2-7 better. This TCR derives from a middle-aged woman in good health and CMV-seropositive. The CDR3 sequence is CASSISPSVEQYF. In nucleotides, the CDR3 is TGTGCCAGTAGTATATCCCCAAGCGTCGAGCAGTACTTC.